A single sample gave rise to the 8 T cell receptor beta chains below, sequenced in a study of T cell responses to AZD1222 COVID-19 vaccine. Libraries were prepared by immunoSEQ multiplex PCR; TCRdb keeps only in-frame clonotypes and omits some of them. The table has roughly 130,000 clones, roughly 90% seen once. The source material was peripheral blood, sampled on day 0 of AZD1222 vaccination. The receptors derive from an adult in good health.

The rearrangement links TRBV10-2 to TRBJ2-3; D not certain. This CDR3 contains 15 residues. Deletions cut 6 bases from V and 2 bases from J, with 15 bases between. The germline V gene encodes CDR1 WSHSY and CDR2 SAAADI. The CDR3 coding sequence is TGCGCCAGCAGCGGTCTTGGCTATTCCACAGATACGCAGTATTTT. Encoded protein: CASSGLGYSTDTQYF.

V and J are TRBV4-1 and TRBJ2-2; 8 bases are a match to TRBD2. The V gene end was trimmed by 1 base and the J gene end by 2 bases; junction bases not matched to a gene: 6. The CDR3 has 17 amino acids. Germline V CDR1 and CDR2: MGHRA, YSYEKL. CDR3 sequence: CASSQVAAGVNTGELFF. CDR3 nucleotides: TGCGCCAGCAGCCAAGTCGCAGCGGGAGTTAACACCGGGGAGCTGTTTTTT.

The chain uses TRBV20-1 and TRBJ2-1; D is unclear. In germline, CDR1 is DFQATT, CDR2 SNEGSKA (reference sequence). This CDR3 is built from 15 residues. V was trimmed by 3 bases and J by 6 bases, leaving 18 bases between them. CDR3 bases: TGCAGTGCTAGTGTGACCAGTTTCCTAATCAATGAGCAGTTCTTC. Encoded protein: CSASVTSFLINEQFF.

The chain recombines TRBV4-2 with TRBJ2-2, with D unresolved. The V gene's germline CDR1 is LGHNA and CDR2 YNFKEQ. The CDR3 spans 17 residues. The ends were cut back, 0 bases at V and 7 bases at J, with 18 bases in the middle. The CDR3 loop reads CASSQDPRRAEGGELFF. Written as DNA, the CDR3 is TGTGCCAGCAGCCAAGATCCCCGTCGGGCAGAAGGCGGGGAGCTGTTTTTT.

The rearrangement uses TRBV6-2 or TRBV6-3 and TRBJ1-4, with no clear D. Trimming cost V 4 bases and J 6 bases, with 12 bases left between them. Germline V gives CDR1 MNHEY, CDR2 SVGEGT. CDR3 length equals 14 residues. The CDR3 sequence: CASSSRGFDEKLFF. The CDR3 DNA follows: TGTGCCAGCAGTTCCCGCGGTTTCGATGAAAAACTGTTTTTT.

The genes are TRBV25-1 and TRBJ1-2; D possibly corresponds to TRBD1 (5 bases). The CDR3 is made up of 11 amino acids. Per the germline V gene, CDR1 is MGHDK and CDR2 is SYGVNS. V gave up 2 bases and J gave up 10 bases, with 8 bases separating them. The CDR3 protein is CASSEGGDYTF. The CDR3 DNA follows: TGTGCCAGCAGTGAAGGAGGGGACTACACCTTC.

The V and J genes are TRBV11-2 and TRBJ1-2, with 9 nucleotides matching TRBD1. CDR3 length: 13 amino acids. V shed 1 base, J shed 7 bases, and the junction held 1 base outside the gene matches. The germline V gene has CDR1 SGHAT and CDR2 FQNNGV. Here the CDR3 DNA reads TGTGCCAGCAGCTTAGGACAGGGGGTTGGCTACACCTTC. Its translation: CASSLGQGVGYTF.

This sequence joins TRBV12-3 or TRBV12-4 and TRBJ2-7; D possibly corresponds to TRBD2 (5 bases). V was clipped by 3 bases and J by 5 bases, with 8 bases between them. The CDR3 is made up of 12 amino acids. CDR3 bases: TGTGCCAGCAGTTTCACCGGGGACGAGCAGTACTTC. It specifies CASSFTGDEQYF.